This T cell receptor (beta chain) emerged from a study of cytomegalovirus exposure and HLA in healthy donors. The CDR3 consists of 14 residues. V was shortened by 1 base and J by 1 base, with 9 bases between the two germline ends. CDR1 SGHRS and CDR2 YFSETQ come from the germline V gene. PCR employed 60 Vbeta and 13 Jbeta primers. TCRdb's copy holds only in-frame clones and misses some; the assay was immunoSEQ multiplex PCR. The repertoire holds around 140,000 clones, about four fifths seen once, with around 4.3% in the top ten. The sequenced sample was PBMCs. This chain uses TRBV5-1 with TRBJ2-7, with D possibly TRBD2 on 5 matching bases. This TCR derives from a man aged 35-49 years in good health and CMV-seronegative. In nucleotides, the CDR3 is TGCGCCAGCAGCTTGTCGGGAACTTCCTACGAGCAGTACTTC. As protein: CASSLSGTSYEQYF.